This section outlines one T cell receptor (beta chain) sequence together with its context. Its antigen is not known. The CDR3 sequence is 16 residues long. V lost 0 bases to trimming and J lost 6 bases, with 15 bases between them. Germline V gene data show CDR1 as LGHNA and CDR2 as YSLEER. This entry is derived from a study of post-analysis software for immune sequencing data. General study points: TRBV5-6, TRBV5-1 and TRBV20-1 were among roughly five TRBV segments more frequent in patients than controls.

Unique molecular identifiers tagged the TCR beta cDNA libraries. TCRdb re-called the PCR reads through MiXCR, storing one row per CDR3 protein. The top ten clones hold 4.9% of a sample with some 800,000 distinct CDR3 sequences, about 45% of them seen once. This rearrangement joins TRBV4-3 to TRBJ1-5, with D unresolved. The material sequenced was blood. The TCR sequence derives from a girl aged 10-17 years with multiple sclerosis. Here the CDR3 DNA reads TGCGCCAGCAGCCAAGACTGGTGGGAGGGAGTTCAGCCCCAGCATTTT. It specifies CASSQDWWEGVQPQHF.